Presented here are 17 T cell receptor beta chains from one specimen sequenced in a study of glioma-infiltrating T cells. Using RNA template, CDR3s of TCR alpha and beta were amplified with iRepertoire arm-PCR. TCRdb used MiXCR to reprocess the multiplex PCR reads, holding one entry per CDR3 protein. This sample has more than 300,000 distinct CDR3 sequences, with approximately 42% found just once. The sample taken for sequencing was glioma tissue, nonneoplastic brain tissue, or PBMCs (not recorded which). Receptor source: a human donor with low-grade glioma or glioblastoma, undergoing nonglioma brain surgery, or in good health (not recorded which).

This clonotype was counted once. The chain has TRBV29-1 and TRBJ2-2; possible D gene TRBD1, 5 bases. Trimming removed 3 bases at V and 1 base at J, with 6 bases between. The CDR3 runs to 13 residues. CDR1 is SQVTM and CDR2 is ANQGSEA in the germline V gene. Here the CDR3 reads CSVEGQNTGELFF. CDR3 sequence (DNA): TGCAGCGTTGAGGGGCAGAACACCGGGGAGCTGTTTTTT.

In this sample, this clonotype turned up a few times. The chain recombines TRBV28 with TRBJ2-6; TRBD1 agrees at 9 bases. Germline CDR1 and CDR2: MDHEN and SYDVKM. CDR3 length: 17 amino acids. The V gene end was trimmed by 6 bases and the J gene end by 4 bases; junction bases not matched to a gene: 10. Here the CDR3 DNA reads TGTGCCAGCAGACCCCTGACAGGGGGGCAGGGGGCCAACGTCCTGACTTTC. Its translation: CASRPLTGGQGANVLTF. Using reference TRBV28 and TRBJ2-6 for the parts outside the CDR3, the full variable domain is DVKVTQSSRYLVKRTGEKVFLECVQDMDHENMFWYRQDPGLGLRLIYFSYDVKMKEKGDIPEGYSVSREKKERFSLILESASTNQTSMYLCASRPLTGGQGANVLTFGAGSRLTVL.

This clonotype showed up just a few times. The CDR3 reads CASSPYRDRGVEQFF. The CDR3 region has the DNA TGTGCCAGCAGCCCCTACCGGGACAGGGGGGTTGAGCAGTTCTTC. The rearrangement uses TRBV7-2 and TRBJ2-1; 11 bases fit TRBD1. This CDR3 has 15 amino acids. V lost 5 bases to trimming and J lost 9 bases; unmatched junction nucleotides: 9. Germline lookup yields CDR1 SGHTA and CDR2 FQGNSA. Variable domain in full (rest from reference TRBV7-2 and TRBJ2-1): GAGVSQSPSNKVTEKGKDVELRCDPISGHTALYWYRQSLGQGLEFLIYFQGNSAPDKSGLPSDRFSAERTGGSVSTLTIQRTQQEDSAVYLCASSPYRDRGVEQFFGPGTRLTVL.

The gene calls are TRBV20-1 and TRBJ2-1; 8 nucleotides match TRBD1. With 6 bases clipped from V and 5 bases from J, the junction kept 9 bases outside the gene matches. Germline V gives CDR1 DFQATT, CDR2 SNEGSKA (reference sequence). This CDR3 is 14 amino acids long. The CDR3 spells CSASDRVGHNEQFF. Written as DNA, the CDR3 is TGCAGTGCCTCGGACAGGGTGGGACACAATGAGCAGTTCTTC.

This clonotype was seen more than once but under ten times. The chain combines TRBV6-1 with TRBJ1-2; D may be TRBD1 (5 bases). The germline gives CDR1 MNHNS, CDR2 SASEGT. There are 13 residues in the CDR3. The V gene lost 7 bases and the J gene lost 3 bases, with 12 bases spanning the gap. The CDR3 region has the DNA TGTGCCAGCACCTGGGGCATCGACTATGGCTACACCTTC. Residues: CASTWGIDYGYTF.

At least ten counts were recorded for this clonotype. V and J are TRBV6-1 and TRBJ1-5; D gene uncertain. Germline V gene sequence: CDR1 MNHNS, CDR2 SASEGT. Trimming left V 3 bases short and J 4 bases short, with 10 bases between. The CDR3 loop spans 14 amino acids. CDR3 region: CASSDQGINQPQHF. CDR3 DNA sequence: TGTGCCAGCAGTGATCAAGGGATTAATCAGCCCCAGCATTTT.

This clonotype appeared a few times. V gene TRBV10-3 combines with J gene TRBJ1-1, with 9 bases fitting TRBD1. V shed 8 bases, J shed 7 bases, and the junction held 2 bases outside the gene matches. The length of the CDR3 is 11 residues. Germline V CDR1 and CDR2: ENHRY, SYGVKD. DNA of the CDR3: TGTGCCATCGGACAGGGGAATGAAGCTTTCTTT. Its protein is CAIGQGNEAFF.

There are a few counts of this clonotype. The CDR3 spells CASSSSSLGGYTF. The CDR3 DNA sequence: TGCGCCAGCAGCTCCTCGAGTTTGGGGGGCTACACCTTC. V gene TRBV5-1 combines with J gene TRBJ1-2; the D is unclear. V was pared by 3 bases and J by 8 bases, with 14 bases between. Germline V gene data show CDR1 as SGHRS and CDR2 as YFSETQ. This CDR3 region has 13 residues.

The chain links TRBV11-2 to TRBJ2-5, with D possibly matching TRBD1 (7 bases). Deletions cut 3 bases from V and 5 bases from J, with 22 bases between. Germline-derived CDR1 and CDR2 are SGHAT and FQNNGV. The CDR3 loop spans 17 amino acids. CDR3 sequence reads: CASSFGWGQRVRETQYF. CDR3 coding DNA: TGTGCCAGCAGCTTTGGCTGGGGACAGCGGGTCCGGGAGACCCAGTACTTC. The variable domain in full, with the rest retrieved from reference TRBV11-2 and TRBJ2-5, is EAGVAQSPRYKIIEKRQSVAFWCNPISGHATLYWYQQILGQGPKLLIQFQNNGVVDDSQLPKDRFSAERLKGVDSTLKIQPAKLEDSAVYLCASSFGWGQRVRETQYFGPGTRLLVL.

V and J are TRBV12-3 or TRBV12-4 and TRBJ1-1; perhaps TRBD1 as D (5 bases). V gave up 6 bases and J gave up 3 bases, with 14 bases separating them. The CDR3 sequence is 14 residues long. CDR3 sequence (DNA): TGTGCCAGCAGCCTTGAGGGGTTGCACACTGAAGCTTTCTTT. The encoded protein is CASSLEGLHTEAFF.

As for this clonotype: A read error may account for a junction end that differs from germline. The chain uses TRBV9 and TRBJ1-2, with a tentative D call TRBD1 (6 bases). The CDR3 length is 15 residues. The V gene's germline CDR1 is SGDLS and CDR2 YYNGEE. The CDR3 DNA is TGTGCCAGCAGAGTAGCCCGGCAGGGGCGGTATGGCTACACCTTC. As protein: CASRVARQGRYGYTF.

The rearrangement uses TRBV12-3 or TRBV12-4 and TRBJ1-5; no clear D. The CDR3 loop spans 13 amino acids. V shed 6 bases and J shed 0 bases, with 6 bases lying between them. CDR3 DNA sequence: TGTGCCAGCAGCCCCCATAGCAATCAGCCCCAGCATTTT. Translated, it gives CASSPHSNQPQHF.

J is TRBJ2-2 and V is TRBV11-3, with D possibly being TRBD1 or TRBD2 (5 bases each). The V end lost 5 bases, the J end lost 7 bases, and 32 bases lay between the germline ends. Germline V CDR1 and CDR2: SGHNT, YENEEA. This CDR3 has 20 amino acids. CDR3 sequence reads: CASSPTPGSSGAFHVGELFF. CDR3 coding DNA: TGTGCCAGCAGCCCAACCCCAGGGTCGAGCGGTGCATTTCATGTCGGGGAGCTGTTTTTT.

This clonotype was counted at least ten times. V gene TRBV6-2 or TRBV6-3 combines with J gene TRBJ2-2; D unclear. In germline, CDR1 is MNHEY, CDR2 SVGEGT. This CDR3 spans 12 amino acids. Trimming took off 5 bases at V and 7 bases at J, with 8 bases between the two ends. This CDR3 is CASSHPSGELFF. CDR3 DNA: TGTGCCAGCAGTCATCCGAGCGGGGAGCTGTTTTTT.

The chain combines TRBV20-1 with TRBJ2-4; 10 bases match TRBD2. Germline CDR1 DFQATT, CDR2 SNEGSKA (reference sequence). V shed 3 bases, J shed 1 base, and the junction held 15 bases outside the gene matches. The CDR3 consists of 19 residues. The DNA for the CDR3 is TGCAGTGCTAGTCTACTAGCGGGATATAGTATTGGGGCCAAAAACATTCAGTACTTC. Encoded protein: CSASLLAGYSIGAKNIQYF.

The rearrangement links TRBV7-2 to TRBJ2-5, with 9 bases identical to TRBD2. The CDR3 has 15 residues. J lost 1 base, V lost 3 bases, and 3 bases had no gene match. In germline, CDR1 is SGHTA, CDR2 FQGNSA. CDR3 bases: TGTGCCAGCAGCTTTAGCGGGGGCCCCCAAGAGACCCAGTACTTC. Its translation: CASSFSGGPQETQYF.

The chain is built from TRBV28 and TRBJ1-5, with D unresolved. CDR1 is MDHEN, CDR2 SYDVKM, per germline. CDR3 length: 14 amino acids. Trimming took off 5 bases at V and 4 bases at J, with 12 bases between the two ends. For the CDR3, the DNA is TGTGCCAGCAGTCCCGCTCAAGGGAATCAGCCCCAGCATTTT. Translating it yields CASSPAQGNQPQHF. The variable domain in full, completed from reference TRBV28 and TRBJ1-5, reads DVKVTQSSRYLVKRTGEKVFLECVQDMDHENMFWYRQDPGLGLRLIYFSYDVKMKEKGDIPEGYSVSREKKERFSLILESASTNQTSMYLCASSPAQGNQPQHFGDGTRLSIL.